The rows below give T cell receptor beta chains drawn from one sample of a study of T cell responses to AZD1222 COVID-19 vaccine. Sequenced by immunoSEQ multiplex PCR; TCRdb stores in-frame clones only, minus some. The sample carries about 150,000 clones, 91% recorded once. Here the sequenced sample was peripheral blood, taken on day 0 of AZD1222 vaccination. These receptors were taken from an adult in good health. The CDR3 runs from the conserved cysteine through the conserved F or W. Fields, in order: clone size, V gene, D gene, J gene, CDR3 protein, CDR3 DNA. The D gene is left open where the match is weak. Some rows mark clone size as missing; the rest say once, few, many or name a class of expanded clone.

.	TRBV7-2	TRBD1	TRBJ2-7	CASRIDRGGEQYF	TGTGCCAGCAGGATTGACAGGGGTGGCGAGCAGTACTTC
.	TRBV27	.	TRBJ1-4	CASGTSGLNEKLFF	TGTGCCAGCGGAACGTCGGGGCTCAATGAAAAACTGTTTTTT
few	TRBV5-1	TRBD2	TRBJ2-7	CASGIGRGSSYEQYF	TGCGCCAGCGGCATCGGGCGGGGGAGCTCCTACGAGCAGTACTTC
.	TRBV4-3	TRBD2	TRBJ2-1	CASSQGGSYNEQFF	TGCGCCAGCAGCCAGGGGGGGTCCTACAATGAGCAGTTCTTC
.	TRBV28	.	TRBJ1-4	CASSLSGYEKLFF	TGTGCCAGCAGTTTATCAGGGTATGAAAAACTGTTTTTT
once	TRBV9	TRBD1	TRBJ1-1	CASSVKGTENTEAFF	TGTGCCAGCAGCGTAAAGGGGACAGAGAACACTGAAGCTTTCTTT
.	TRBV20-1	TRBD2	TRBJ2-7	CSASVAGREQYF	TGCAGTGCTAGTGTAGCGGGAAGGGAGCAGTACTTC
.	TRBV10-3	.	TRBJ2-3	CAINGPAGDTQYF	TGTGCCATCAATGGCCCGGCCGGAGATACGCAGTATTTT
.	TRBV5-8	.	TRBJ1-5	CASSRGGSNQPQHF	TGTGCCAGCAGCCGAGGGGGAAGCAATCAGCCCCAGCATTTT
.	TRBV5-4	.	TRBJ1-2	CASSSAGTLPHGYTF	TGTGCCAGCAGCTCCGCCGGGACTTTACCGCATGGCTACACCTTC
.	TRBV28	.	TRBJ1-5	CASSQTGSNQPQHF	TGTGCCAGCAGCCAAACAGGGTCCAATCAGCCCCAGCATTTT
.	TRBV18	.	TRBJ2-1	CASSPRGTPVHEQFF	TGTGCCAGCTCACCAAGGGGGACTCCGGTCCATGAGCAGTTCTTC
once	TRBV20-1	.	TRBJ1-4	CSASIPEREKLFF	TGCAGTGCTAGTATCCCTGAGAGGGAAAAACTGTTTTTT
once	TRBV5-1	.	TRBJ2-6	CASSLVSARRANVLTF	TGCGCCAGCAGCTTGGTTTCAGCCCGGCGGGCCAACGTCCTGACTTTC
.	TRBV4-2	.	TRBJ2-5	CASSQQQRETQYF	TGTGCCAGCAGCCAACAACAGAGGGAGACCCAGTACTTC
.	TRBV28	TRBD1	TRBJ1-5	CASSSDRGHGSNQPQHF	TGTGCCAGCAGTTCGGACAGGGGGCATGGAAGCAATCAGCCCCAGCATTTT
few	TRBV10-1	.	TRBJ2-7	CASSEGPSYEQYF	TGCGCCAGCAGTGAGGGGCCTTCCTACGAGCAGTACTTC
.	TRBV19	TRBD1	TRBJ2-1	CASGLQGMGEQFF	TGTGCCAGCGGATTACAGGGGATGGGTGAGCAGTTCTTC
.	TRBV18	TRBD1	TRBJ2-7	CASSPPSGQGLPYEQYF	TGTGCCAGCTCACCACCGAGCGGACAGGGATTACCTTACGAGCAGTACTTC
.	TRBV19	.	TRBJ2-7	CASSIGGTYEQYF	TGTGCCAGTAGTATAGGAGGAACCTACGAGCAGTACTTC
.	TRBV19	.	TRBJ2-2	CASKETGNTGELFF	TGTGCCAGTAAAGAGACAGGGAACACCGGGGAGCTGTTTTTT
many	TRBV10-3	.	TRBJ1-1	CAIKPTQGNTEAFF	TGTGCCATCAAACCAACACAGGGGAACACTGAAGCTTTCTTT
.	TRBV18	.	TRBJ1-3	CASSPLGGKSSGNTIYF	TGTGCCAGCTCACCACTCGGCGGAAAAAGCTCTGGAAACACCATATATTTT
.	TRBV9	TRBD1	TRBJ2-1	CASSVEGAWGDEQFF	TGTGCCAGCAGCGTAGAGGGGGCCTGGGGCGATGAGCAGTTCTTC
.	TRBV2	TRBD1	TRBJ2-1	CASLTDRAYNEQFF	TGTGCCAGCCTTACTGACAGGGCCTACAATGAGCAGTTCTTC
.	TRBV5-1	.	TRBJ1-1	CASSSSSNTEAFF	TGCGCCAGCAGCAGCTCCTCGAACACTGAAGCTTTCTTT
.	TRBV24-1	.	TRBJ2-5	CATSDLDSGSAQYF	TGTGCCACCAGTGATTTGGACAGTGGTTCGGCCCAGTACTTC
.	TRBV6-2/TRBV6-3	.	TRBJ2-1	CASSTYNEQFF	TGTGCCAGCAGCACTTACAATGAGCAGTTCTTC
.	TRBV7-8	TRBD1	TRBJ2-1	CASSSRDRYNEQFF	TGTGCCAGCAGCTCCCGGGACAGGTACAATGAGCAGTTCTTC
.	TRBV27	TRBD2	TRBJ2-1	CASSLSVGLAGDGWHEQFF	TGTGCCAGCAGTTTATCGGTGGGACTAGCGGGTGACGGGTGGCATGAGCAGTTCTTC
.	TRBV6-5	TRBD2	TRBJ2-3	CASGRAPASTDTQYF	TGTGCCAGCGGGAGGGCCCCGGCGTCCACAGATACGCAGTATTTT
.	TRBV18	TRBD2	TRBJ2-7	CASSPDIAGVSEQYF	TGTGCCAGCTCACCGGACATAGCGGGAGTCAGCGAGCAGTACTTC
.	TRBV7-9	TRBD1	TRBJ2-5	CASSLNTGGEETQYF	TGTGCCAGCAGTCTAAATACAGGGGGTGAGGAGACCCAGTACTTC
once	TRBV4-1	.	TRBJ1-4	CASSQDRAGPEKLFF	TGCGCCAGCAGCCAAGATAGGGCAGGGCCTGAAAAACTGTTTTTT
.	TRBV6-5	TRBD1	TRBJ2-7	CASSRGGRPLLEF	TGTGCCAGCAGCCGAGGGGGCAGACCACTTCTAGAATTC
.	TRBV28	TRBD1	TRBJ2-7	CASSFGTAEQYF	TGTGCCAGCAGTTTTGGGACAGCAGAGCAGTACTTC
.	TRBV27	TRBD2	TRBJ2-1	CASSRASGSYEQFF	TGTGCCAGCAGTAGGGCTAGCGGGAGCTATGAGCAGTTCTTC
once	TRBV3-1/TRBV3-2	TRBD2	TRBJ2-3	CASSQGTLAGVRADTQYF	TGTGCCAGCAGCCAAGGTACCCTAGCGGGAGTTCGGGCAGATACGCAGTATTTT
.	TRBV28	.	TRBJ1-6	CASSFPGNGSPLHF	TGTGCCAGCAGTTTCCCAGGGAACGGTTCACCCCTCCACTTT
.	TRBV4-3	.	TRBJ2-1	CASSQGSVLGGNEQFF	TGCGCCAGCAGCCAAGGTTCCGTATTAGGGGGCAATGAGCAGTTCTTC